The TCR beta chain under discussion was sequenced for a study of T cell clonotyping in hematopoietic cell transplantation. Broader study findings: CD4 and CD8 repertoire contributions could not be separated without sorting. Pathologically expanded recipient clonotypes increased progressively from day 30 to day 180 as diversity fell.

Libraries were prepared by immunoSEQ multiplex PCR; TCRdb keeps only in-frame clonotypes and omits some of them. The sample consists of 11,000 or so clones, about half of them appearing once. Remarks on this clone: Its target is not known.

The CDR3 length is 12 residues. The ends were cut back, 0 bases at V and 11 bases at J, with 9 bases in the middle. CDR1 and CDR2 from the germline V gene are SGHRS and YFSETQ. The chain couples TRBV5-1 to TRBJ2-1; D remains unclear. Sequencing was carried out using peripheral blood mononuclear cells. The sequence came from a man aged 45-60 years in good health. Some clones in this sample may be carry-over from other donors' samples. The CDR3 region is CASSLGGPQQFF. The CDR3 nucleotides are TGCGCCAGCAGCTTGGGGGGTCCTCAGCAGTTCTTC.